This record concerns one T cell receptor beta chain sequence. Its antigen is still unknown. These data come from a study of T cell repertoires in cytomegalovirus infection. As for the study in general: It was the public TCR beta signatures that indicated both CMV infection and matching HLA type.

Overall study results and limits: Using cumulative public TCR beta family frequency, the authors identified those who carried CMV together with the relevant HLA.

Germline V lookup: CDR1 MNHEY, CDR2 SVGAGI. The CDR3 covers 15 residues. The V gene lost 3 bases and the J gene lost 2 bases, with 11 bases spanning the gap. TCRdb itself ran the reads through MiXCR, one entry per CDR3 protein. The sample lists around 750,000 distinct CDR3 sequences, approximately 32% occurring once. This rearrangement joins TRBV6-5 to TRBJ1-3, with D maybe TRBD1 (5 bases). The source is a human donor in good health (CMV status not recorded). Some clones in this sample may be carry-over from other donors' samples. This specimen was cultured CD8+ T cells from PBMCs, taken from culture after CMV antigen stimulation. The DNA of the CDR3 is TGTGCCAGCAGTTATTCGGGGGGGACTGGAAACACCATATATTTT. Translating it yields CASSYSGGTGNTIYF.